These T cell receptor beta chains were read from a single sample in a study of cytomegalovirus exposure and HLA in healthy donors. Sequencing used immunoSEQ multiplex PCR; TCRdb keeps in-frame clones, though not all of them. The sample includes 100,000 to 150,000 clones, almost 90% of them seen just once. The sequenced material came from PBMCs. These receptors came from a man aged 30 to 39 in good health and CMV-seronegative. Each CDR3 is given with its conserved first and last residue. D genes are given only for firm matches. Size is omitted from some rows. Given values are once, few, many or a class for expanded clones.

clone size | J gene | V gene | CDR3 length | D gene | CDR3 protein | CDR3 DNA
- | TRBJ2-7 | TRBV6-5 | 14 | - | CASSYGQGTYEQYF | TGTGCCAGCAGTTACGGGCAGGGCACCTACGAGCAGTACTTC
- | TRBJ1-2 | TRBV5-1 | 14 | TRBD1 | CASSLGQGTYGYTF | TGCGCCAGCAGCTTGGGACAGGGTACCTATGGCTACACCTTC
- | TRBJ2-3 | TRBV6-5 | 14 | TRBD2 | CASSLTSQQWAQYF | TGTGCCAGCAGCTTGACTAGCCAGCAATGGGCGCAGTATTTT
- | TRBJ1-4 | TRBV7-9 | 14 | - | CASSPGQRKEKLFF | TGTGCCAGCAGCCCCGGACAGAGAAAGGAAAAACTGTTTTTT
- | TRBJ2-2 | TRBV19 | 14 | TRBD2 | CASNNGAGAGELFF | TGTGCCAGTAATAACGGAGCGGGAGCCGGGGAGCTGTTTTTT
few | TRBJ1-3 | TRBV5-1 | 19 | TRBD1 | CASSLEGGTGGLSGNTIYF | TGCGCCAGCAGCCTGGAGGGAGGGACAGGGGGTCTATCTGGAAACACCATATATTTT
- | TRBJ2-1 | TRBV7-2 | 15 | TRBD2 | CASSLVSSGSYEQFF | TGTGCCAGCAGCTTAGTGTCTAGCGGGAGCTATGAGCAGTTCTTC
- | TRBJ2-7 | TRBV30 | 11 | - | CAWTYSYEQYF | TGTGCCTGGACGTACAGCTACGAGCAGTACTTC
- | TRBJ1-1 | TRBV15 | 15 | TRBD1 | CATSREGGQDTEAFF | TGTGCCACCAGCAGGGAAGGGGGACAGGACACTGAAGCTTTCTTT
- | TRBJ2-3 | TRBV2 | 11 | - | CASRWPDTQYF | TGTGCCAGCAGGTGGCCAGATACGCAGTATTTT
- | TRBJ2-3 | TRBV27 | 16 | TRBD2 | CASSLSSLAGVYTQYF | TGTGCCAGCAGTTTATCGTCACTAGCGGGAGTCTATACGCAGTATTTT
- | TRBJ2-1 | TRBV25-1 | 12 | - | CASSEFAAEQFF | TGTGCCAGCAGTGAATTTGCGGCCGAGCAGTTCTTC
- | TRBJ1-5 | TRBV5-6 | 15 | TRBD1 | CASSTWDRAGQPQHF | TGTGCCAGCAGCACCTGGGACAGGGCCGGTCAGCCCCAGCATTTT
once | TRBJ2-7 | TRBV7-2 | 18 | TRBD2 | CASSPPGLAGSPTRGQYF | TGTGCCAGCAGCCCGCCGGGACTAGCGGGATCTCCTACGCGGGGGCAGTACTTC
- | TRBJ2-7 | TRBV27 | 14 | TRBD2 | CASSLSSGSYEQYF | TGTGCCAGCAGTCTATCTAGCGGGAGTTACGAGCAGTACTTC
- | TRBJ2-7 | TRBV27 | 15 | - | CASSFETAPAYEQYF | TGTGCCAGCAGTTTTGAGACAGCCCCCGCCTACGAGCAGTACTTC
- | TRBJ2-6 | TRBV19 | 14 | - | CASSIGGGANVLTF | TGTGCCAGTAGTATAGGGGGCGGGGCCAACGTCCTGACTTTC
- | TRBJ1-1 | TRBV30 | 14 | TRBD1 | CAWKESRDRVEAFF | TGTGCCTGGAAAGAGTCCCGGGACAGGGTTGAAGCTTTCTTT
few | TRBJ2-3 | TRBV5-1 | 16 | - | CASSSMTGIDTDTQYF | TGCGCCAGCAGCTCGATGACAGGAATAGACACAGATACGCAGTATTTT
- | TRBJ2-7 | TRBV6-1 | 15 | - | CASSDAGSASYEQYF | TGTGCCAGCAGTGATGCGGGGTCGGCTAGTTACGAGCAGTACTTC
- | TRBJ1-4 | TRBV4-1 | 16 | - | CASSQSGGQHNEKLFF | TGCGCCAGCAGCCAATCGGGTGGACAGCACAATGAAAAACTGTTTTTT
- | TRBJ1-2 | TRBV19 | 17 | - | CASSISSGALANYGYTF | TGTGCCAGTAGTATCTCTTCGGGCGCACTAGCTAACTATGGCTACACCTTC
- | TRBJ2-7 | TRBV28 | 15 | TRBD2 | CASSLSGLEIYEQYF | TGTGCCAGCAGTTTATCGGGACTAGAGATCTACGAGCAGTACTTC
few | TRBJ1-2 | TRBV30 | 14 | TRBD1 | CAWRGTVFNYGYTF | TGTGCCTGGAGGGGGACAGTGTTTAACTATGGCTACACCTTC
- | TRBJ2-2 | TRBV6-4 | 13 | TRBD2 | CASSGTSTGELFF | TGTGCCAGCAGTGGGACTAGCACCGGGGAGCTGTTTTTT
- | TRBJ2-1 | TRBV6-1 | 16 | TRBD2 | CASSETSGNSYNEQFF | TGTGCCAGCAGTGAGACTAGCGGGAACTCCTACAATGAGCAGTTCTTC
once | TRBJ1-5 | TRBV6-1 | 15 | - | CASSGGGNINQPQHF | TGTGCCAGCAGTGGGGGGGGGAATATCAATCAGCCCCAGCATTTT
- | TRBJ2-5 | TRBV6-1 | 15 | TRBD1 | CASSEIADRVGSQYF | TGTGCCAGCAGTGAAATCGCAGACAGGGTGGGGTCCCAGTACTTC
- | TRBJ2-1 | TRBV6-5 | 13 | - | CASKASAYNEQFF | TGTGCCAGCAAGGCTAGCGCCTACAATGAGCAGTTCTTC
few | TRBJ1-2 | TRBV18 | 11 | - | CASSPGYGYTF | TGTGCCAGCTCACCCGGCTATGGCTACACCTTC
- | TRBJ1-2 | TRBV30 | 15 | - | CAWNIPRASNYGYTF | TGTGCCTGGAATATCCCCAGGGCCTCTAACTATGGCTACACCTTC
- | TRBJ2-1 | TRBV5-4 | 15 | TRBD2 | CASSWTSGTYNEQFF | TGTGCCAGCAGCTGGACTAGCGGTACCTACAATGAGCAGTTCTTC
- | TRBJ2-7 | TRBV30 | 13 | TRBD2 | CAWALAVSYEQYF | TGTGCCTGGGCCCTAGCGGTCTCCTACGAGCAGTACTTC
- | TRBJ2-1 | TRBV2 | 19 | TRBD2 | CASSVRSSGRAASYNEQFF | TGTGCCAGCAGTGTGAGGTCTAGCGGGAGGGCCGCGTCCTACAATGAGCAGTTCTTC
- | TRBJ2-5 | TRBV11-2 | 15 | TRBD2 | CASSSSGRAQETQYF | TGTGCCAGCAGCTCGAGCGGGAGGGCCCAAGAGACCCAGTACTTC
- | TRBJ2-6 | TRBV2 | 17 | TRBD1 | CASSIQGAISGANVLTF | TGTGCCAGCAGTATTCAGGGGGCGATCTCTGGGGCCAACGTCCTGACTTTC